The 5 T cell receptor beta chains reported below all come from one sample, sequenced in a study of PD-L1 blockade in urothelial cancer. Only in-frame clones appear in the TCRdb table, and some are missing; sequencing was by immunoSEQ multiplex PCR. The repertoire holds about 43,000 clones, with 75% to 85% as singletons. Time point defined: pretreatment peripheral blood. The specimen comprised PBMCs, sampled around atezolizumab (anti-PD-L1) treatment. The receptors stem from a man between 60 and 70 years old with urothelial cancer.

Only one count was recorded for this clone. The CDR3 coding sequence is TGTGCCTGGAGTCTGACAGGGTTTAATGAAAAACTGTTTTTT. Protein sequence: CAWSLTGFNEKLFF. The rearrangement links TRBV30 to TRBJ1-4; 7 nucleotides line up with TRBD1. CDR1 is GTSNPN, CDR2 SVGIG, per germline (reference sequence). V trimming: 2 bases; J trimming: 4 bases; junction bases outside the gene matches: 4. CDR3 length: 14 residues.

The chain joins TRBV6-1 to TRBJ2-7, with 9 positions matching TRBD1. V lost 7 bases to trimming and J lost 6 bases; unmatched junction nucleotides: 10. The CDR3 loop spans 14 amino acids. CDR1 MNHNS and CDR2 SASEGT come from the germline V gene. Here the CDR3 DNA reads TGTGCCAGCATCCTAGACAGGGGGAGGGCCGAGCAGTACTTC. Translating gives CASILDRGRAEQYF.

The chain is built from TRBV18 and TRBJ1-1; 10 bases match TRBD1. There are 14 residues in the CDR3. From germline, CDR1 is KGHSH and CDR2 LQKENI. Losses at the gene ends were 6 bases for V and 4 bases for J; bases not matched to a gene: 5. CDR3 region: CASSMTGGGTEAFF. The CDR3 bases are TGTGCCAGCTCGATGACAGGGGGCGGCACTGAAGCTTTCTTT.

A few counts support this clone. The chain carries TRBV6-6 and TRBJ2-2, with D possibly matching TRBD2 (6 bases). The CDR3 covers 14 residues. With 5 bases removed from V and 6 bases from J, the gap between germline ends came to 13 bases. CDR1 and CDR2 (germline): MNHNY, SVGAGI (reference sequence). The CDR3 spells CASSQTSVPGELFF. As DNA, the CDR3 is TGTGCCAGCAGTCAGACTAGTGTCCCCGGGGAGCTGTTTTTT.

This chain links TRBV4-3 with TRBJ1-4; D unclear. This CDR3 spans 13 amino acids. V was trimmed by 2 bases and J by 3 bases, leaving 4 bases between them. The germline V gene encodes CDR1 LGHNA and CDR2 YSLEER. CDR3 residues: CASSQQANEKLFF. In DNA, the CDR3 is TGCGCCAGCAGCCAACAGGCTAATGAAAAACTGTTTTTT.